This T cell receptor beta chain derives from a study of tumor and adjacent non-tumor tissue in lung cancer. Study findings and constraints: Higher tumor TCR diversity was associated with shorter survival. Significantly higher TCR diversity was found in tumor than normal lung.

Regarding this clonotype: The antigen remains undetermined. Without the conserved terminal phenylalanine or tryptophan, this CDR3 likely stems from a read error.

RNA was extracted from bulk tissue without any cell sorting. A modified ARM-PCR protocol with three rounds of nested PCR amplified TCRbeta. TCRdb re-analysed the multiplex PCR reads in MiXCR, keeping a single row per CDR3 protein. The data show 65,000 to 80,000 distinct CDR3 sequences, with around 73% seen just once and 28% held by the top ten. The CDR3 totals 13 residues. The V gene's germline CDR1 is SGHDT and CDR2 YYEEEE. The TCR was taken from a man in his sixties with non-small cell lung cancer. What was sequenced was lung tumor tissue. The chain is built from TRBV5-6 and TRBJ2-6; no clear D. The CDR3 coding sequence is TGTGTCAGTCTTAGCTCTGGGGCCAACGTCCTGACTCTC. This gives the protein CVSLSSGANVLTL.